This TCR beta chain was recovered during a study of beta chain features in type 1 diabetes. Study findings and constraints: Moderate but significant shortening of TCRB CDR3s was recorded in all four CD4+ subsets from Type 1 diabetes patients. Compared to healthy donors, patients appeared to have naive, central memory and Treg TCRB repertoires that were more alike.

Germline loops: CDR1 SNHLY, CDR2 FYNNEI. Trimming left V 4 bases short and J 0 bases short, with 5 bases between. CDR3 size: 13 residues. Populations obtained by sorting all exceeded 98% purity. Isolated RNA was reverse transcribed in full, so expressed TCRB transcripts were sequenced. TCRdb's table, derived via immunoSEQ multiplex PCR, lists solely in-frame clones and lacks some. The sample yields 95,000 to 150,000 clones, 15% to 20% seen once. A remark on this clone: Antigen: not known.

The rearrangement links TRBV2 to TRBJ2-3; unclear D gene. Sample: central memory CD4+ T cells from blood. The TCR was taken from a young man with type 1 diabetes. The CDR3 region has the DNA TGTGCCAGCAGTGTGGAGAGCACAGATACGCAGTATTTT. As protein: CASSVESTDTQYF.